A single sample gave rise to the 31 T cell receptor beta chains below, sequenced in a study of OX40 agonist ivuxolimab in advanced cancers. Only in-frame clones appear in the TCRdb table, and some are missing; sequencing was by immunoSEQ multiplex PCR. The sample lists about 30,000 clones, about 73% occurring once. The material was CD4+ or CD8+ T cells sorted from blood, obtained in a trial of the OX40 agonist ivuxolimab. The receptors stem from an adult with an advanced solid tumor such as melanoma, head and neck, liver or kidney cancer.

The chain has TRBV9 and TRBJ1-2; D gene unclear. CDR1 SGDLS and CDR2 YYNGEE come from the germline V gene. The V end lost 3 bases, the J end lost 8 bases, and 14 bases lay between the germline ends. The CDR3 is 13 amino acids. In DNA form, the CDR3 reads TGTGCCAGCAGCGATCGGGATCGGTGGGGCTACACCTTC. It codes for CASSDRDRWGYTF.

The chain combines TRBV19 with TRBJ2-2, with D maybe TRBD2 (7 bases). V gave up 2 bases and J gave up 0 bases, with 13 bases separating them. The germline V gene encodes CDR1 LNHDA and CDR2 SQIVND (reference sequence). The CDR3 sequence is 17 residues long. This CDR3 reads CASSIMAGASNTGELFF. The CDR3 DNA is TGTGCCAGTAGTATAATGGCGGGGGCTTCGAACACCGGGGAGCTGTTTTTT. Using reference TRBV19 and TRBJ2-2 for the parts outside the CDR3, the full variable domain is DGGITQSPKYLFRKEGQNVTLSCEQNLNHDAMYWYRQDPGQGLRLIYYSQIVNDFQKGDIAEGYSVSREKKESFPLTVTSAQKNPTAFYLCASSIMAGASNTGELFFGEGSRLTVL.

The chain couples TRBV19 to TRBJ1-5; no definite D call. V was trimmed by 7 bases and J by 5 bases, leaving 15 bases between them. The CDR3 covers 14 residues. The germline gives CDR1 LNHDA, CDR2 SQIVND (reference sequence). In DNA, the CDR3 is TGTGCCAGTACGTTGGCGCTGGCCCATCAGCCCCAGCATTTT. Translation: CASTLALAHQPQHF.

V is TRBV29-1 and J is TRBJ2-3; unclear D gene. The germline CDR1 and CDR2 sequences are SQVTM and ANQGSEA. The CDR3 covers 12 residues. The V end lost 6 bases, the J end lost 1 base, and 8 bases lay between the germline ends. Written as DNA, the CDR3 is TGCAGCGTAGACTCTGGCACAGATACGCAGTATTTT. Protein product: CSVDSGTDTQYF.

The chain's CDR3 is CAISESAISGNTIYF. In DNA form, the CDR3 reads TGTGCCATCAGTGAGTCAGCTATCTCTGGAAACACCATATATTTT. The rearrangement uses TRBV10-3 and TRBJ1-3; D call uncertain. Per the germline V gene, CDR1 is ENHRY and CDR2 is SYGVKD. The CDR3 length is 15 residues. Trimming pared 0 bases from V and 0 bases from J, leaving 6 bases between.

This chain connects TRBV6-1 to TRBJ2-3, with a weak D call TRBD2 (5 bases). Per the germline V gene, CDR1 is MNHNS and CDR2 is SASEGT. CDR3 length: 14 residues. Deletions cut 2 bases from V and 3 bases from J, with 9 bases between. The DNA of the CDR3 is TGTGCCAGCAGTGAAATGAGGGCAACAGATACGCAGTATTTT. Its protein product is CASSEMRATDTQYF.

This clone occurred a few times. The genes are TRBV6-5 and TRBJ2-7, with TRBD2 identical over 8 bases. Trimming cost V 6 bases and J 0 bases; bases outside gene matches: 4. CDR3 length: 14 residues. CDR1 and CDR2 (germline): MNHEY, SVGAGI. The CDR3 coding sequence is TGTGCCAGCAGAAGGGGGACTAGCTCCTACGAGCAGTACGTC. Translating gives CASRRGTSSYEQYV.

V usage is TRBV2 and J usage is TRBJ1-2; D unresolved. The length of the CDR3 is 13 residues. From germline, CDR1 is SNHLY and CDR2 FYNNEI. V was pared by 5 bases and J by 4 bases, with 11 bases between. The CDR3 sequence: CASSSTATYGYTF. In DNA, the CDR3 is TGTGCCAGCAGTTCCACGGCTACCTATGGCTACACCTTC.

The gene calls are TRBV9 and TRBJ2-1, with a tentative D call TRBD2 (6 bases). V dropped 3 bases and J dropped 3 bases, with 16 bases sitting between them. CDR1 and CDR2 (germline): SGDLS, YYNGEE. The CDR3 has 16 residues. CDR3 DNA: TGTGCCAGCAGCGGACCGCAGGGACTCAACTACAATGAGCAGTTCTTC. This encodes CASSGPQGLNYNEQFF.

The rearrangement uses TRBV1 and TRBJ2-5; TRBD2 is the table's D call, not checked against the DNA. TRBV1 is listed as a pseudogene. The CDR3 is 17 residues long. The CDR3 region is CTSSQDVKWGAGETQYF. The CDR3 nucleotides are TGCACCAGCAGCCAAGATGTGAAATGGGGAGCGGGGGAGACCCAGTACTTC.

In this sample, this clone turned up a few times. CDR3 nucleotide sequence: TGTGCCAGCTCCACCGGGACAGTTAATTCACCCCTCCACTTT. Protein sequence: CASSTGTVNSPLHF. The chain combines TRBV6-5 with TRBJ1-6; TRBD1 matches 7 bases. CDR3 length: 14 residues. Germline V gene data show CDR1 as MNHEY and CDR2 as SVGAGI. V dropped 8 bases and J dropped 6; count of bases not matched to a gene: 7.

The chain carries TRBV7-3 and TRBJ2-1, with 9 nucleotides matching TRBD2. Germline V gene sequence: CDR1 SGHTA, CDR2 FQGTGA. V lost 3 bases and J lost 5; bases outside the gene matches: 2. CDR3 size: 14 residues. The CDR3 DNA sequence: TGTGCCAGCAGCTTGGCGGGGGGGCACAATGAGCAGTTCTTC. The encoded protein is CASSLAGGHNEQFF.

The chain is built from TRBV18 and TRBJ1-4; D is possibly TRBD1 (5 bases). The CDR3 has 14 amino acids. The ends were cut back, 4 bases at V and 6 bases at J, with 12 bases in the middle. Germline V gene lookup returns CDR1 KGHSH and CDR2 LQKENI. Here the CDR3 reads CASSRELGDEKLFF. The CDR3 DNA sequence: TGTGCCAGCTCACGGGAACTGGGGGATGAAAAACTGTTTTTT.

The chain couples TRBV28 to TRBJ2-3, with D uncertain. This CDR3 has 12 amino acids. Trimming shortened V by 7 bases and J by 4 bases, and 9 bases separated the two germline ends. CDR1 is MDHEN, CDR2 SYDVKM, per germline. The DNA for the CDR3 is TGTGCCAGCAAAAGGCAAGCAGATACGCAGTATTTT. It yields the protein CASKRQADTQYF.

By share of the sample, this clone is medium-sized. This chain joins TRBV5-1 and TRBJ2-3; D uncertain. Germline lookup yields CDR1 SGHRS and CDR2 YFSETQ. With 4 bases removed from V and 8 bases from J, the gap between germline ends came to 11 bases. The CDR3 contains 12 residues. The CDR3 loop reads CASSAPASTQYF. In nucleotides, the CDR3 is TGCGCCAGCAGCGCCCCAGCCTCTACGCAGTATTTT.

This clone was counted a few times. The V call is TRBV27, the J call TRBJ2-4; 10 nucleotides agree with TRBD2. This CDR3 region has 20 residues. J gave up 0 bases and V 5 bases, and 16 bases lay outside the gene matches. Germline lookup yields CDR1 MNHEY and CDR2 SMNVEV (reference sequence). The CDR3 region has the DNA TGTGCCAGCAGTCCCGCCCTAGCGGGGGCCAATCGCCTAGCCAAAAACATTCAGTACTTC. Translation: CASSPALAGANRLAKNIQYF.

The chain combines TRBV21-1 with TRBJ1-1. TRBV21-1 is given as a pseudogene. This CDR3 has 17 amino acids. CDR3 protein: CASSKARLARRYTEAFF. The CDR3 DNA follows: TGTGCCAGCAGCAAAGCGCGGCTGGCACGAAGGTACACTGAAGCTTTCTTT.

Only one count was recorded for this clone. The CDR3 nucleotides are TGCAGTGCCCCGGCTCAGGGGATCTACACCTTC. Translated: CSAPAQGIYTF. The chain links TRBV20-1 to TRBJ1-2; D possibly corresponds to TRBD1 (6 bases). CDR1 and CDR2 from the germline V gene are DFQATT and SNEGSKA (reference sequence). Trimming removed 6 bases at V and 10 bases at J, with 15 bases between. The CDR3 runs 11 residues.

CDR3 DNA: TGCGCCAGCAGCGATACACCAGGGTACGGCTACACCTTC. Its translation is CASSDTPGYGYTF. The chain uses TRBV5-1 and TRBJ1-2; D may be TRBD1 (5 bases). Germline V gives CDR1 SGHRS, CDR2 YFSETQ. V was pared by 4 bases and J by 8 bases, with 15 bases between. The CDR3 extends over 13 amino acids.

In its sample, this clone was seen a few times. The V call is TRBV5-1, the J call TRBJ1-1; perhaps TRBD1 as D (5 bases). This CDR3 spans 13 amino acids. The ends were cut back, 5 bases at V and 1 base at J, with 9 bases in the middle. Germline assignment: CDR1 SGHRS and CDR2 YFSETQ. The CDR3 nucleotides read TGCGCCAGCAGGGGGGACCAGAACACTGAAGCTTTCTTT. Translation gives CASRGDQNTEAFF.

This clone occurred once. The gene calls are TRBV6-1 and TRBJ1-2; no clear D gene. CDR3 length: 13 amino acids. V lost 1 base and J lost 13, with 16 bases in between. Germline CDR1 is MNHNS and CDR2 is SASEGT. The CDR3 nucleotides are TGTGCCAGCAGTGAAGGTGGAAGTAATTCCCCCACCTTC. Translation: CASSEGGSNSPTF.

V gene TRBV30 combines with J gene TRBJ1-1; D is possibly TRBD1 (6 bases). Germline V gene data show CDR1 as GTSNPN and CDR2 as SVGIG (reference sequence). The CDR3 is 14 amino acids. The germline V and J ends were trimmed by 3 bases and 5 bases, with 16 bases remaining between them. CDR3 sequence: CAWSIWGQRTEAFF. The CDR3 DNA sequence: TGTGCCTGGAGCATCTGGGGGCAGAGGACTGAAGCTTTCTTT.

By proportion, this clone is medium-sized. The CDR3 nucleotides read TGTGCCAGCAGTGAAGCAAAACGGGCCTATGGCTACACCTTC. Translation: CASSEAKRAYGYTF. J is TRBJ1-2 and V is TRBV6-1, with D unresolved. Trimming shortened V by 0 bases and J by 4 bases, and 9 bases separated the two germline ends. This CDR3 comprises 14 residues. Germline V gives CDR1 MNHNS, CDR2 SASEGT.

DNA of the CDR3: TGTGCCAGCAGCTTAGGGGGGACAGGAAGAGAAAAACTGTTTTTT. Translation: CASSLGGTGREKLFF. V gene TRBV11-2 combines with J gene TRBJ1-4, with 8 bases that match TRBD1. The CDR3 runs to 15 residues. With V trimmed by 1 base and J by 8 bases, 6 bases remained unmatched. Germline V lookup: CDR1 SGHAT, CDR2 FQNNGV.

This chain connects TRBV5-4 to TRBJ1-1; TRBD1 is a possible D gene (6 bases). V was shortened by 5 bases and J by 8 bases, with 13 bases between the two germline ends. Germline CDR1 is SGHNT and CDR2 is YYREEE (reference sequence). CDR3 length equals 12 residues. The CDR3 protein is CASSYGDIEAFF. CDR3 in DNA: TGTGCCAGCAGTTATGGGGACATCGAAGCTTTCTTT.

V and J are TRBV9 and TRBJ2-3, with D perhaps TRBD2 (6 bases). This CDR3 region has 15 residues. Germline lookup yields CDR1 SGDLS and CDR2 YYNGEE. The V end lost 0 bases, the J end lost 5 bases, and 13 bases lay between the germline ends. CDR3 region: CASSVAGGGGDTQYF. The CDR3 region has the DNA TGTGCCAGCAGCGTAGCGGGTGGGGGAGGAGATACGCAGTATTTT.

The rearrangement joins TRBV19 to TRBJ2-7, with unresolved D. Trimming pared 4 bases from V and 4 bases from J, leaving 5 bases between. This CDR3 is 11 amino acids long. Germline CDR1 LNHDA, CDR2 SQIVND (reference sequence). The CDR3 coding sequence is TGTGCCAGTAGTAACAGATACGAGCAGTACGTC. Translation: CASSNRYEQYV.

About this clone: A read error may produce the germline difference seen at one junction end. The sample contains more than one DNA sequence encoding this CDR3. The V gene is TRBV11-2, the J gene TRBJ1-2, with D unclear. Germline CDR1 reads SGHAT; CDR2 reads FQNNGV. CDR3 length: 14 residues. CDR3: CASSLDLLNYGYTF. The CDR3 nucleotides are TGTGCCAGCAGCTTAGACCTACTCAACTATGGTTACACCTTC.

The chain recombines TRBV6-5 with TRBJ2-4; D may be TRBD1 or TRBD2 (5 bases each). CDR1 is MNHEY and CDR2 is SVGAGI in the germline V gene. V was pared by 0 bases and J by 5 bases, with 14 bases between. The CDR3 covers 16 residues. As DNA, the CDR3 is TGTGCCAGCAGTTACTCGAATGGGATGGGGGAAAACATTCAGTACTTC. Residues: CASSYSNGMGENIQYF.

A word on this clone: One end of the junction does not line up with germline, which may come from a read error. The sample has other DNA sequences that encode this CDR3 too. The V and J genes are TRBV2 and TRBJ1-2, with 10 bases lining up with TRBD1. This CDR3 contains 14 residues. The germline gives CDR1 SNHLY, CDR2 FYNNEI. The CDR3: CASSGQGAHYGYTF. DNA of the CDR3: TGTGCCAGCAGTGGACAGGGGGCCCACTATGGCTACACCTTT.

The genes are TRBV2 and TRBJ2-3, with unresolved D. Trimming took off 0 bases at V and 0 bases at J, with 4 bases between the two ends. The CDR3 has 14 residues. Germline CDR1 reads SNHLY; CDR2 reads FYNNEI. The CDR3 region is CASSEALSTDTQYF. DNA of the CDR3: TGTGCCAGCAGTGAAGCGCTGAGCACAGATACGCAGTATTTT.